The 31 T cell receptor beta chains below all came from one sample that was sequenced in a study of T cell changes during pregnancy in multiple sclerosis. Method: immunoSEQ multiplex PCR; TCRdb's copy keeps in-frame clones and lacks some. The sample lists about 53,000 clones; 80% to 95% were seen once. The sequencing here drew on CD4+ T cells from peripheral blood mononuclear cells, taken in the third trimester of pregnancy. The source of these receptors is a female donor with multiple sclerosis, enrolled in a pregnancy study.

The genes are TRBV19 and TRBJ2-2; a weak D match, TRBD2 (5 bases). The CDR3 has 17 residues. Per the germline V gene, CDR1 is LNHDA and CDR2 is SQIVND (reference sequence). V was cut by 8 bases and J by 0 bases, with 19 bases left in between. Here the CDR3 reads CASSTRGLSANTGELFF. The CDR3 DNA is TGTGCCAGTTCAACCAGAGGGCTATCTGCGAACACCGGGGAGCTGTTTTTT.

The V call is TRBV19, the J call TRBJ1-2, with D possibly TRBD1 on 6 matching bases. Trimming took off 2 bases at V and 7 bases at J, with 20 bases between the two ends. Germline V CDR1 and CDR2: LNHDA, SQIVND (reference sequence). The CDR3 contains 16 residues. CDR3 sequence (DNA): TGTGCCAGTAGTATAAATGACAGGATCGGCTATGGTGGCTACACCTTC. This codes for CASSINDRIGYGGYTF.

Note on this clone: This sample includes further DNA sequences coding for the same CDR3. The chain employs TRBV6-1 and TRBJ2-7; the D is unclear. The CDR3 is 10 amino acids. The germline gives CDR1 MNHNS, CDR2 SASEGT. Trimming took off 6 bases at V and 4 bases at J, with 4 bases between the two ends. The CDR3 DNA follows: TGTGCCAGCAGCCTGTACGAGCAGTACTTC. Translation: CASSLYEQYF.

V gene TRBV5-1 combines with J gene TRBJ2-5; perhaps TRBD1 as D (6 bases). Between the trimmed V and J ends, which lost 1 base and 5 bases, there was a span of 15 bases. CDR1 and CDR2 from the germline V gene are SGHRS and YFSETQ. The CDR3 runs to 15 residues. This CDR3 reads CASSLRAERGETQYF. CDR3 coding DNA: TGCGCCAGCAGCTTGAGGGCCGAGAGGGGGGAGACCCAGTACTTC.

This clone was counted only a few times. This chain connects TRBV6-6 to TRBJ2-2, with 11 positions matching TRBD2. CDR3 length equals 15 residues. After removal of 8 bases from V and 6 bases from J, the junction contained 8 bases not matched to a gene. Looked up from germline, CDR1 is MNHNY and CDR2 is SVGAGI (reference sequence). DNA of the CDR3: TGTGCCAGCCGCGATAGCGGGGGGGCCGCCGGGGAGCTGTTTTTT. This codes for CASRDSGGAAGELFF.

The chain is built from TRBV7-8 and TRBJ2-7; 8 bases are shared with TRBD1. This CDR3 has 15 residues. Germline-derived CDR1 and CDR2 are SGHVS and FQNEAQ. Unmatched junction bases numbered 11, after V lost 5 bases and J lost 5 bases. CDR3 DNA sequence: TGTGCCAGCAGCGTGTCCGGGACAGGTGGGGACGAGCAGTACTTC. This translates into CASSVSGTGGDEQYF. Drawing the rest from reference TRBV7-8 and TRBJ2-7, the complete variable domain is GAGVSQSPRYKVAKRGQDVALRCDPISGHVSLFWYQQALGQGPEFLTYFQNEAQLDKSGLPSDRFFAERPEGSVSTLKIQRTQQEDSAVYLCASSVSGTGGDEQYFGPGTRLTVT.

The table lists this clone with a count of one. The chain uses TRBV6-5 and TRBJ1-1; D is possibly TRBD1 (6 bases). CDR1 is MNHEY, CDR2 SVGAGI, per germline. With 2 bases removed from V and 0 bases from J, the gap between germline ends came to 7 bases. The CDR3 sequence is 14 residues long. CDR3 sequence reads: CASSYGGMNTEAFF. The DNA of the CDR3 is TGTGCCAGCAGTTACGGGGGCATGAACACTGAAGCTTTCTTT.

The CDR3 DNA sequence: TGTGCCAGCAGCTTAGATCTCTCTCCCGGGACAGGATTTTACGAGCAGTACTTC. Amino acids: CASSLDLSPGTGFYEQYF. The chain has TRBV11-2 and TRBJ2-7; 8 nucleotides align to TRBD1. V lost 0 bases, J lost 4 bases, and 14 bases stayed unmatched. Per germline, CDR1 SGHAT and CDR2 FQNNGV. This CDR3 has 18 residues.

V and J are TRBV18 and TRBJ2-7, with D possibly matching TRBD1 (6 bases). Germline CDR1 is KGHSH and CDR2 is LQKENI. CDR3 length: 16 residues. V dropped 2 bases and J dropped 4 bases, with 18 bases sitting between them. The CDR3 DNA follows: TGTGCCAGCTCACCAACGACAGGCCAGGTCCGGTACGAGCAGTACTTC. Amino acids: CASSPTTGQVRYEQYF.

The chain uses TRBV12-5 and TRBJ2-1, with a weak D call TRBD2 (5 bases). This CDR3 is 14 amino acids long. Per the germline V gene, CDR1 is LGHNT and CDR2 is FRNRAP. V lost 7 bases, J lost 0 bases, and 10 bases lay in between. The CDR3 is CASVGEPSYNEQFF. CDR3 DNA sequence: TGTGCTAGTGTCGGGGAGCCCTCCTACAATGAGCAGTTCTTC.

The chain employs TRBV11-3 and TRBJ2-2, with TRBD1 identical over 8 bases. CDR3 length: 15 amino acids. Germline CDR1 SGHNT, CDR2 YENEEA. After removal of 6 bases from V and 4 bases from J, the junction contained 7 bases not matched to a gene. As DNA, the CDR3 is TGTGCCAGCAGACTGACAGGGGCGGGCACCGGGGAGCTGTTTTTT. It specifies CASRLTGAGTGELFF.

The V and J genes are TRBV6-1 and TRBJ1-2; D gene ambiguous. Germline assignment: CDR1 MNHNS and CDR2 SASEGT. The CDR3 has 15 residues. V lost 2 bases and J lost 0, with 10 bases in between. CDR3 in DNA: TGTGCCAGCAGTGAAAACGAGGGAACTAACTATGGCTACACCTTC. Its protein is CASSENEGTNYGYTF.

The chain employs TRBV9 and TRBJ1-3; D is ambiguous. The CDR3 extends over 17 amino acids. Germline lookup yields CDR1 SGDLS and CDR2 YYNGEE. V shed 0 bases and J shed 0 bases, with 13 bases lying between them. CDR3 sequence: CASSVEAPNSSGNTIYF. In DNA form, the CDR3 reads TGTGCCAGCAGCGTAGAAGCTCCGAACTCCTCTGGAAACACCATATATTTT.

This clone appeared a single time. The V call is TRBV19, the J call TRBJ2-3, with 7 bases identical to TRBD1. V trimming: 10 bases; J trimming: 4 bases; junction bases outside the gene matches: 14. The CDR3 loop spans 15 amino acids. Germline V lookup: CDR1 LNHDA, CDR2 SQIVND (reference sequence). CDR3 in amino acids: CATPLDRPEADTQYF. The CDR3 DNA reads as TGTGCCACCCCCTTGGACAGGCCTGAGGCAGATACGCAGTATTTT.

This rearrangement joins TRBV7-9 to TRBJ1-1, with D maybe TRBD1 (6 bases). Trimming removed 4 bases at V and 1 base at J, with 10 bases between. The CDR3 sequence is 14 residues long. The V gene's germline CDR1 is SEHNR and CDR2 FQNEAQ (reference sequence). For the CDR3, the DNA is TGTGCCAGCAGCTCCGGACAGCAGAACACTGAAGCTTTCTTT. Encoded protein: CASSSGQQNTEAFF. The whole variable domain, remainder taken from reference TRBV7-9 and TRBJ1-1, is DTGVSQNPRHKITKRGQNVTFRCDPISEHNRLYWYRQTLGQGPEFLTYFQNEAQLEKSRLLSDRFSAERPKGSFSTLEIQRTEQGDSAMYLCASSSGQQNTEAFFGQGTRLTVV.

The CDR3 protein is CASSVDRGDTIYF. The CDR3 DNA reads TGTGCCAGTAGCGTGGACAGGGGAGACACCATATATTTT. The rearrangement joins TRBV19 to TRBJ1-3, with TRBD1 matching 9 bases. V shed 6 bases and J 8 bases; nucleotides not matched to a gene: 5. Germline CDR1 LNHDA, CDR2 SQIVND (reference sequence). This CDR3 has 13 residues.

The chain employs TRBV19 and TRBJ2-3, with 8 bases aligning to TRBD2. Germline V gives CDR1 LNHDA, CDR2 SQIVND (reference sequence). Trimming took 1 base from V and 3 from J; bases not matched to a gene: 3. This CDR3 has 15 amino acids. In DNA, the CDR3 is TGTGCCAGTAGTATAGTCGGGGGGGGAACAGATACGCAGTATTTT. It is translated as CASSIVGGGTDTQYF.

This chain links TRBV7-3 with TRBJ2-3; 9 bases are shared with TRBD1. Trimming cost V 5 bases and J 4 bases; bases outside gene matches: 7. Germline V CDR1 and CDR2: SGHTA, FQGTGA. The CDR3 loop spans 15 amino acids. In nucleotides, the CDR3 is TGTGCCAGCAGCCCGGACAGGGGTGGGTCAGATACGCAGTATTTT. This encodes CASSPDRGGSDTQYF.

CDR3 region: CASRVGTGEYF. The DNA for the CDR3 is TGTGCCAGCAGGGTAGGGACTGGGGAGTATTTT. This sequence joins TRBV6-5 and TRBJ2-3, with a possible D match to TRBD2 (6 bases). Trimming shortened V by 6 bases and J by 13 bases, and 14 bases separated the two germline ends. CDR1 and CDR2 from the germline V gene are MNHEY and SVGAGI. The CDR3 runs 11 residues.

The rearrangement links TRBV9 to TRBJ1-1, with a tentative D call TRBD1 (6 bases). Germline CDR1 and CDR2: SGDLS and YYNGEE. Trimming removed 0 bases from V and 8 bases from J, with 14 bases in between. CDR3 size: 14 residues. The CDR3 region is CASSVAARGSEAFF. The CDR3 coding sequence is TGTGCCAGCAGCGTAGCGGCCAGGGGATCCGAAGCTTTCTTT.

V and J are TRBV5-6 and TRBJ2-1; maybe TRBD2 (6 bases). Germline lookup yields CDR1 SGHDT and CDR2 YYEEEE. There are 15 residues in the CDR3. V shed 0 bases and J shed 0 bases, with 7 bases lying between them. In nucleotides, the CDR3 is TGTGCCAGCAGCTTGGGCGGGGCCTCCTACAATGAGCAGTTCTTC. This codes for CASSLGGASYNEQFF.

This clone was seen only once. CDR3 protein: CASSDTGQLNEKLFF. In DNA, the CDR3 is TGTGCCAGCAGTGACACGGGACAACTTAATGAAAAACTGTTTTTT. V and J are TRBV25-1 and TRBJ1-4, with a possible D match to TRBD1 (6 bases). Germline values: CDR1 MGHDK, CDR2 SYGVNS. The V and J ends lost 3 bases and 4 bases respectively, with 12 bases between them. The CDR3 loop spans 15 amino acids.

This chain joins TRBV18 and TRBJ1-2, with 9 positions matching TRBD1. The CDR3 length is 14 residues. Per germline, CDR1 KGHSH and CDR2 LQKENI. The junction had 5 bases not matched to a gene; V was cut back by 2 bases and J by 7 bases. CDR3 in DNA: TGTGCCAGCTCACCAAATGGACAGGGGTCTGGCTACACCTTC. Encoded protein: CASSPNGQGSGYTF.

The rearrangement joins TRBV4-2 to TRBJ1-6; no definite D call. Trimming pared 7 bases from V and 11 bases from J, leaving 9 bases between. The CDR3 length is 11 residues. CDR1 is LGHNA, CDR2 YNFKEQ, per germline. The CDR3 loop reads CASTFPAPLHF. CDR3 DNA: TGTGCCAGCACTTTTCCGGCACCCCTCCACTTT.

The chain has TRBV5-4 and TRBJ2-3; 7 bases are shared with TRBD1. The V gene's germline CDR1 is SGHNT and CDR2 YYREEE (reference sequence). This CDR3 has 13 amino acids. After removal of 2 bases from V and 3 bases from J, the junction contained 0 bases not matched to a gene. The CDR3 DNA sequence: TGTGCCAGCAGCTTCAGGGGGACAGATACGCAGTATTTT. Translating it yields CASSFRGTDTQYF. The whole variable domain, remainder taken from reference TRBV5-4 and TRBJ2-3, is ETGVTQSPTHLIKTRGQQVTLRCSSQSGHNTVSWYQQALGQGPQFIFQYYREEENGRGNFPPRFSGLQFPNYSSELNVNALELDDSALYLCASSFRGTDTQYFGPGTRLTVL.

CDR3 DNA sequence: TGTGCCAGCAGTGGGGACAGCTCCTACGAGCAGTACTTC. Encoded protein: CASSGDSSYEQYF. This chain uses TRBV2 with TRBJ2-7, with 7 nucleotides matching TRBD1. Unmatched junction bases numbered 0, after V lost 4 bases and J lost 0 bases. The CDR3 has 13 residues. Per germline, CDR1 SNHLY and CDR2 FYNNEI.

V is TRBV29-1 and J is TRBJ2-7; TRBD1 is a possible D gene (6 bases). The CDR3 extends over 11 amino acids. Trimming stripped 7 bases from V and 7 bases from J, with 14 bases between. Per the germline V gene, CDR1 is SQVTM and CDR2 is ANQGSEA. The CDR3 nucleotides read TGCAGCGCACGATTAGGACAGGAGCAGTACTTC. It encodes CSARLGQEQYF.

J is TRBJ2-3 and V is TRBV18; D unclear. The CDR3 has 12 residues. V lost 3 bases to trimming and J lost 3 bases, with 4 bases between them. The V gene's germline CDR1 is KGHSH and CDR2 LQKENI. CDR3 nucleotides: TGTGCCAGCTCACCCCCTACAGATACGCAGTATTTT. Its protein product is CASSPPTDTQYF.

This chain uses TRBV5-1 with TRBJ2-1, with D perhaps TRBD2 (6 bases). This CDR3 contains 14 residues. Germline CDR1 is SGHRS and CDR2 is YFSETQ. Trimming left V 3 bases short and J 7 bases short, with 14 bases between. This chain's CDR3 is CASSSGLNGNEQFF. The DNA for the CDR3 is TGCGCCAGCAGCTCAGGACTAAACGGGAATGAGCAGTTCTTC.

This rearrangement joins TRBV19 to TRBJ1-3; D is possibly TRBD1 (6 bases). This CDR3 region has 14 residues. V was cut by 7 bases and J by 0 bases, with 10 bases left in between. Germline V lookup: CDR1 LNHDA, CDR2 SQIVND (reference sequence). CDR3 in amino acids: CASTQGGSGNTIYF. DNA for the CDR3: TGTGCCAGTACCCAAGGGGGCTCTGGAAACACCATATATTTT.

CDR3 protein: CASSQDRGGGSATNEKLFF. The CDR3 DNA reads as TGTGCCAGCAGCCAAGATCGAGGTGGAGGATCCGCAACTAATGAAAAACTGTTTTTT. The chain is built from TRBV4-2 and TRBJ1-4; D gene uncertain. The CDR3 is made up of 19 amino acids. Trimming shortened V by 0 bases and J by 0 bases, and 17 bases separated the two germline ends. The germline V gene has CDR1 LGHNA and CDR2 YNFKEQ.